This TCR beta chain was recovered during a study of blood T cell repertoires in COVID-19. Across the whole study: The samples span acute and convalescent COVID-19 from the United States, Italy and Spain. Sources were T cells, B-cell-depleted T cells, or PBMCs; the material itself was cDNA or gDNA.

The V gene's germline CDR1 is SGHVS and CDR2 FQNEAQ. Germline trimming cut 5 bases from V and 0 bases from J; bases unmatched to any gene: 4. The CDR3 extends over 17 amino acids. This clone came up a few times. As originally analysed: Reference gene primers were amplified, and this amplification served to estimate nucleated cell counts. Some clones are missing from TCRdb's copy, which holds only in-frame ones; the method was immunoSEQ multiplex PCR. V, J and clone size are taken as reported in that table, and D and trimming were inferred from the DNA itself. The sample lists fewer than 350,000 clones; about 87% were seen once. Seattle patients were enrolled while actively infected and followed longitudinally.

Material: peripheral blood. The receptor's source is a woman in her twenties or thirties with COVID-19, enrolled during active disease. The chain combines TRBV7-8 with TRBJ1-6; 10 bases are shared with TRBD1. CDR3 nucleotides: TGTGCCAGCAGCCCACGGACAGGGGGCTCCTATAATTCACCCCTCCACTTT. It is translated as CASSPRTGGSYNSPLHF.